This TCR beta chain was sequenced in a study of blood T cell repertoires in COVID-19. The ends were cut back, 8 bases at V and 5 bases at J, with 12 bases in the middle. This CDR3 contains 12 residues. Germline V gives CDR1 SNHLY, CDR2 FYNNEI. Produced via immunoSEQ multiplex PCR; TCRdb's table is partial and in-frame only. The sample holds about 120,000 clones, approximately 90% seen once. The sample comprised peripheral blood. The J gene is TRBJ2-5, the V gene TRBV2, with D possibly matching TRBD2 (6 bases). The origin of this receptor is a man aged 70-80 years with active or convalescent COVID-19. Here the CDR3 reads CASHGTFETQYF. The CDR3 nucleotides read TGTGCCAGCCATGGGACTTTTGAGACCCAGTACTTC.